The next 25 T cell receptor beta chains were all read from a single sample in a study of blood T cell repertoires in COVID-19. Some clones are missing from TCRdb's copy, which holds only in-frame ones; the method was immunoSEQ multiplex PCR. The sample lists 90,000 or so clones, about 87% occurring once. Sequenced: peripheral blood. Receptor source: a man between 60 and 75 years old with acute or convalescent COVID-19.

The chain has TRBV28 and TRBJ1-2, with TRBD1 matching 9 bases. V lost 6 bases and J lost 5; bases outside the gene matches: 7. This CDR3 is 14 amino acids long. Germline CDR1 reads MDHEN; CDR2 reads SYDVKM. The chain's CDR3 is CASSPPGQGYGYTF. DNA of the CDR3: TGTGCCAGCAGCCCCCCGGGACAGGGTTATGGCTACACCTTC.

The V call is TRBV13, the J call TRBJ2-3; TRBD2 matches 8 bases. V was clipped by 4 bases and J by 1 base; unmatched bases: 7. Germline assignment: CDR1 PRHDT and CDR2 FYEKMQ (reference sequence). CDR3 length equals 16 residues. The CDR3 protein is CASSSYFSGGTDTQYF. DNA of the CDR3: TGTGCCAGCAGCTCCTACTTTAGCGGGGGCACAGATACGCAGTATTTT.

V is TRBV4-1 and J is TRBJ1-1, with 7 bases that match TRBD1. This CDR3 region has 15 residues. V shed 1 base, J shed 2 bases, and the junction held 4 bases outside the gene matches. Germline CDR1 is MGHRA and CDR2 is YSYEKL. CDR3 loop: CASSQGGTANTEAFF. Written as DNA, the CDR3 is TGCGCCAGCAGCCAAGGAGGGACAGCTAACACTGAAGCTTTCTTT.

The V call is TRBV4-2, the J call TRBJ2-7; 10 bases fit TRBD2. V was pared by 1 base and J by 0 bases, with 6 bases of the junction left unmatched. This CDR3 has 17 residues. Germline V gives CDR1 LGHNA, CDR2 YNFKEQ. In nucleotides, the CDR3 is TGTGCCAGCAGCCAAGCCTTAGCGGGGGGAAGCTCCTACGAGCAGTACTTC. It specifies CASSQALAGGSSYEQYF.

The chain recombines TRBV10-1 with TRBJ2-7; D is perhaps TRBD1 (6 bases). Per the germline V gene, CDR1 is WNHNN and CDR2 is SYGVQD (reference sequence). The CDR3 loop spans 13 amino acids. V lost 6 bases and J lost 6, with 15 bases in between. Here the CDR3 DNA reads TGCGCCAGCAGCGAACAACTAGGGGGCGAGCAGTACTTC. This encodes CASSEQLGGEQYF.

V and J are TRBV19 and TRBJ1-1; no clear D. The CDR3 length is 13 residues. CDR1 and CDR2 from the germline V gene are LNHDA and SQIVND (reference sequence). Trimming took 5 bases from V and 3 from J, leaving 10 bases between them. The DNA for the CDR3 is TGTGCCAGTAGTCTCGACACCGACACTGAAGCTTTCTTT. Its translation: CASSLDTDTEAFF.

This clone was counted once. V gene TRBV10-3 combines with J gene TRBJ1-2; D is possibly TRBD1 (6 bases). This CDR3 comprises 15 residues. Trimming removed 2 bases from V and 4 bases from J, with 14 bases in between. CDR1 is ENHRY, CDR2 SYGVKD, per germline. The CDR3 is CAISEAGRGFYGYTF. CDR3 coding DNA: TGTGCCATCAGTGAGGCGGGCAGGGGCTTCTATGGCTACACCTTC.

The CDR3 region has the DNA TGTGCCAGCAGTGACGGCAGGGGGCTGTGCGAGCAGTACTTC. As protein: CASSDGRGLCEQYF. The V call is TRBV6-4, the J call TRBJ2-7; 8 positions agree with TRBD1. In germline, CDR1 is MRHNA, CDR2 SNTAGT. This CDR3 is built from 14 residues. The ends lost 2 bases at V and 6 bases at J; junction bases unmatched: 6.

The chain couples TRBV7-9 to TRBJ1-5; D is uncertain. The CDR3 runs to 14 residues. Per germline, CDR1 SEHNR and CDR2 FQNEAQ (reference sequence). The germline V and J ends were trimmed by 3 bases and 3 bases, with 9 bases remaining between them. CDR3 in DNA: TGTGCCAGCAGCTTTGATCAGTTCAATCAGCCCCAGCATTTT. Its protein is CASSFDQFNQPQHF.

This clone was detected only a few times. V and J are TRBV5-1 and TRBJ2-7, with 13 bases lining up with TRBD2. Trimming took 3 bases from V and 5 from J; bases not matched to a gene: 5. There are 15 residues in the CDR3. Germline loops: CDR1 SGHRS, CDR2 YFSETQ. CDR3 sequence: CASSSGTSGINEQYF. The CDR3 DNA reads TGCGCCAGCAGCTCCGGGACTAGCGGGATCAACGAGCAGTACTTC.

The V gene is TRBV29-1, the J gene TRBJ2-1; the match to TRBD1 covers 7 bases. With 4 bases clipped from V and 2 bases from J, the junction kept 2 bases outside the gene matches. CDR3 length equals 13 residues. Germline V gives CDR1 SQVTM, CDR2 ANQGSEA. The CDR3, as DNA: TGCAGCGTTGTCGGGACAGCCTACAATGAGCAGTTCTTC. Amino acid sequence: CSVVGTAYNEQFF.

DNA of the CDR3: TGTGCCAGCAGCTTATGGGCTAGCGGGCCCGCGGGGGAGCAGTACTTC. Protein: CASSLWASGPAGEQYF. The J gene is TRBJ2-7, the V gene TRBV13; 8 bases align to TRBD2. Trimming at V came to 2 bases and at J to 7 bases, leaving 13 bases not matched to a gene. Germline assignment: CDR1 PRHDT and CDR2 FYEKMQ (reference sequence). CDR3 length: 16 residues.

This clone was seen a handful of times. The chain combines TRBV27 with TRBJ2-2; no firm D call. The length of the CDR3 is 15 residues. Trimming pared 2 bases from V and 1 base from J, leaving 8 bases between. Germline-derived CDR1 and CDR2 are MNHEY and SMNVEV (reference sequence). CDR3 residues: CASSLEFGNTGELFF. The DNA of the CDR3 is TGTGCCAGCAGTTTAGAGTTCGGGAACACCGGGGAGCTGTTTTTT.

The chain links TRBV5-1 to TRBJ2-5; D is unclear. Trimming left V 1 base short and J 2 bases short, with 12 bases between. CDR1 is SGHRS, CDR2 YFSETQ, per germline. The CDR3 is 15 amino acids. CDR3 protein: CASSLIPGIQETQYF. The CDR3 DNA reads as TGCGCCAGCAGCTTGATTCCAGGTATTCAAGAGACCCAGTACTTC. The whole variable domain, filled in from reference TRBV5-1 and TRBJ2-5, reads KAGVTQTPRYLIKTRGQQVTLSCSPISGHRSVSWYQQTPGQGLQFLFEYFSETQRNKGNFPGRFSGRQFSNSRSEMNVSTLELGDSALYLCASSLIPGIQETQYFGPGTRLLVL.

V is TRBV6-5 and J is TRBJ2-2, with D perhaps matching TRBD1 (6 bases). V shed 6 bases and J shed 1 base, with 9 bases lying between them. Germline V lookup: CDR1 MNHEY, CDR2 SVGAGI. This CDR3 region has 14 residues. The CDR3 nucleotides are TGTGCCAGCAGCTCGGGACAGAACACCGGGGAGCTGTTTTTT. Translated: CASSSGQNTGELFF.

This clone was observed a single time. The rearrangement uses TRBV5-1 and TRBJ2-5, with D unresolved. The V gene lost 3 bases and the J gene lost 3 bases, with 15 bases spanning the gap. The germline V gene encodes CDR1 SGHRS and CDR2 YFSETQ. The CDR3 sequence is 15 residues long. CDR3 DNA: TGCGCCAGCAGCTGGCCGAAGAATGACAAAGAGACCCAGTACTTC. This translates into CASSWPKNDKETQYF.

The chain employs TRBV29-1 and TRBJ2-4; D is possibly TRBD1 (6 bases). Trimming cost V 5 bases and J 8 bases, with 13 bases left between them. CDR1 is SQVTM, CDR2 ANQGSEA, per germline. This CDR3 region has 12 residues. CDR3 loop: CSVQGQGDIQYF. The CDR3, as DNA: TGCAGCGTTCAGGGGCAGGGAGACATTCAGTACTTC.

The V call is TRBV21-1, the J call TRBJ2-2; the table's D gene call, TRBD1, was not cross checked with the DNA. TRBV21-1 represents a pseudogene. The CDR3 loop spans 14 amino acids. CDR3 DNA sequence: TGTGCCAGCAGTCCGGGACAGGGGTTCGGGGAGCTGTTTTTT. Its translation: CASSPGQGFGELFF.

The chain carries TRBV6-1 and TRBJ1-5; 8 bases line up with TRBD1. The germline V gene encodes CDR1 MNHNS and CDR2 SASEGT. This CDR3 region has 15 residues. After removal of 2 bases from V and 4 bases from J, the junction contained 4 bases not matched to a gene. The CDR3 loop is CASSENRGTNQPQHF. DNA for the CDR3: TGTGCCAGCAGTGAAAACAGGGGGACAAATCAGCCCCAGCATTTT.

V is TRBV5-4 and J is TRBJ2-5; 10 bases match TRBD2. V shed 0 bases, J shed 3 bases, and the junction held 5 bases outside the gene matches. The CDR3 totals 16 residues. CDR1 and CDR2 from the germline V gene are SGHNT and YYREEE (reference sequence). The CDR3 sequence: CASSLDSSGSEETQYF. CDR3 in DNA: TGTGCCAGCAGCTTGGATTCTAGCGGGAGCGAAGAGACCCAGTACTTC. Variable domain in full (rest from reference TRBV5-4 and TRBJ2-5): ETGVTQSPTHLIKTRGQQVTLRCSSQSGHNTVSWYQQALGQGPQFIFQYYREEENGRGNFPPRFSGLQFPNYSSELNVNALELDDSALYLCASSLDSSGSEETQYFGPGTRLLVL.

This chain connects TRBV6-6 to TRBJ2-7; 12 bases map to TRBD2. The germline gives CDR1 MNHNY, CDR2 SVGAGI (reference sequence). There are 13 residues in the CDR3. V shed 10 bases, J shed 6 bases, and the junction held 7 bases outside the gene matches. The CDR3 loop is CATRLAGASEQYF. CDR3 sequence (DNA): TGTGCCACCCGACTAGCGGGGGCCTCCGAGCAGTACTTC.

The CDR3 DNA reads as TGCAGCGTTCGTCCCTCGAACACTGAAGCTTTCTTT. Its translation is CSVRPSNTEAFF. The chain carries TRBV29-1 and TRBJ1-1; D is undetermined. Germline V gene sequence: CDR1 SQVTM, CDR2 ANQGSEA. The CDR3 spans 12 residues. The V end lost 5 bases, the J end lost 1 base, and 8 bases lay between the germline ends.

The chain combines TRBV10-1 with TRBJ2-3; TRBD2 might be the D (7 bases). The CDR3 has 14 amino acids. The germline CDR1 and CDR2 sequences are WNHNN and SYGVQD (reference sequence). V shed 3 bases and J shed 7 bases, with 14 bases lying between them. CDR3 sequence reads: CASSESGGLNTQYF. CDR3 nucleotide sequence: TGCGCCAGCAGTGAATCGGGGGGCCTGAATACGCAGTATTTT.

The rearrangement links TRBV5-4 to TRBJ2-1; possibly TRBD2 for D (6 bases). Per the germline V gene, CDR1 is SGHNT and CDR2 is YYREEE (reference sequence). V shed 0 bases and J shed 4 bases, with 11 bases lying between them. The CDR3 consists of 15 residues. This CDR3 is CASSLVSGLYNEQFF. The CDR3 nucleotides are TGTGCCAGCAGCTTGGTCTCGGGACTGTACAATGAGCAGTTCTTC.

The chain links TRBV2 to TRBJ1-1, with a weak D call TRBD1 (6 bases). V lost 11 bases and J lost 5, with 18 bases in between. This CDR3 region has 13 residues. Germline V gene lookup returns CDR1 SNHLY and CDR2 FYNNEI. The CDR3 loop reads CASVEGGSTEAFF. The CDR3 coding sequence is TGTGCCTCCGTAGAGGGGGGGAGTACTGAAGCTTTCTTT.